These T cell receptor beta chains were read from a single sample in a study of molecular identifiers for immune sequencing clone quantification. TCRdb reprocessed the PCR reads via MiXCR and lists one record per CDR3 protein. The table lists under 650,000 distinct CDR3 sequences, 20% of them singletons. The sequenced material came from naive CD8+ T cells from blood, with Jurkat cell RNA spiked in. The receptors shown here come from a human donor in good health. Some libraries in this study had Jurkat cell RNA spiked in. Both conserved end residues are part of each CDR3. The order of the fields is D gene, J gene, clone size, V gene, CDR3 DNA, CDR3 protein. The D gene is left open where the match is weak. Only part of the rows carry a size: once, few, many, or a class if the clone is expanded.

D: NA; J: TRBJ2-5; size: few; V: TRBV10-2; DNA: TGCGCCAGCGCGGAGGGGACCCAAGAGACCCAGTACTTC; CDR3: CASAEGTQETQYF
D: NA; J: TRBJ2-7; size: many; V: TRBV7-9; DNA: TGTGCCAGCAGCTTAGTCAGTCCCTACGAGCAGTACTTC; CDR3: CASSLVSPYEQYF
D: NA; J: TRBJ2-7; size: many; V: TRBV6-2/TRBV6-3; DNA: TGTGCCAGCAGTTACGTGGACCTCTCCGGCGAGCAGTACTTC; CDR3: CASSYVDLSGEQYF
D: NA; J: TRBJ2-2; size: NA; V: TRBV5-5; DNA: TGTGCCAGCAGCGAGGCTTGGCCTAGCGAGGCCGGGGAGCTGTTTTTT; CDR3: CASSEAWPSEAGELFF
D: NA; J: TRBJ2-3; size: NA; V: TRBV6-2/TRBV6-3; DNA: TGTGCCAGCAGTTACTTGGCTACTCGGGATACGCAGTATTTT; CDR3: CASSYLATRDTQYF
D: NA; J: TRBJ2-7; size: many; V: TRBV7-9; DNA: TGTGCCAGCAGCCGAGGAGTGTACGAGCAGTACTTC; CDR3: CASSRGVYEQYF
D: NA; J: TRBJ2-7; size: once; V: TRBV4-3; DNA: TGCGCCGGCAGCCAAGACCCCAGGTCCTACGAGCAGTACTTC; CDR3: CAGSQDPRSYEQYF
D: NA; J: TRBJ2-7; size: NA; V: TRBV6-6; DNA: TGTGCCAGCATGCTCGCGTACGAGCAGTGCTTC; CDR3: CASMLAYEQCF
D: TRBD2; J: TRBJ2-7; size: many; V: TRBV4-3; DNA: TGCGCCAGCAGCCAAGGGGGGCTAGCGGGGGGCGACGAGCAGTACTTC; CDR3: CASSQGGLAGGDEQYF
D: TRBD1; J: TRBJ1-5; size: few; V: TRBV19; DNA: TGTGCCAGTAGTAAAGGGGGAGGGGGCTTTAGCAATCAGCCCCAGCATTTT; CDR3: CASSKGGGGFSNQPQHF
D: TRBD1; J: TRBJ1-4; size: many; V: TRBV7-9; DNA: TGTGCCAGCAGCTTAACAACCGGGACAGCCCCTGAAAAACTGTTTTTT; CDR3: CASSLTTGTAPEKLFF
D: NA; J: TRBJ2-1; size: many; V: TRBV7-8; DNA: TGTGCCAGCAGCTTATTAAGGCTTGCAATCAGTGAGCAGTTCTTC; CDR3: CASSLLRLAISEQFF
D: TRBD1; J: TRBJ2-3; size: many; V: TRBV28; DNA: TGTGCCAGCAGGCCACCGGGACAGGGCCCAGATACGCAGTATTTT; CDR3: CASRPPGQGPDTQYF
D: NA; J: TRBJ1-1; size: NA; V: TRBV4-1; DNA: TGCGCCAGCAGCTCTCAGGGCATGGACACTGAAGCTTTCTTT; CDR3: CASSSQGMDTEAFF
D: NA; J: TRBJ2-7; size: few; V: TRBV6-1; DNA: TGTGCCAGCAGTACCCGGGACTCCCCGAACTACGAGCAGTACTTC; CDR3: CASSTRDSPNYEQYF
D: NA; J: TRBJ2-7; size: few; V: TRBV27; DNA: TGTGCCAGCAGCCCCCTGGGGACATTAAGTTCTTACGAGCAGTACTTC; CDR3: CASSPLGTLSSYEQYF
D: TRBD2; J: TRBJ2-1; size: many; V: TRBV14; DNA: TGTGCCAGCAGCGCCTGGTCCGGGACTAGCGGTTGGAATGAGCAGTTCTTC; CDR3: CASSAWSGTSGWNEQFF
D: TRBD1; J: TRBJ2-5; size: few; V: TRBV9; DNA: TGTGCCAGCAACCCAACAGGGGGCCGTGAGACCCAGTACTTC; CDR3: CASNPTGGRETQYF
D: NA; J: TRBJ1-2; size: NA; V: TRBV15; DNA: TGTGCCACCAGCAGAGACAGGGCATACTATGGCTACACCTTC; CDR3: CATSRDRAYYGYTF
D: NA; J: TRBJ2-7; size: many; V: TRBV4-1; DNA: TGCGCCAGCAGCCAAGATCAGGGAACAGCGCTTACCTACGAGCAGTACTTC; CDR3: CASSQDQGTALTYEQYF
D: NA; J: TRBJ2-5; size: many; V: TRBV6-6; DNA: TGTGCCACCCATACTTCCCGGACAGTGACTCAAGAGACCCAGTACTTC; CDR3: CATHTSRTVTQETQYF
D: NA; J: TRBJ2-7; size: few; V: TRBV5-1; DNA: TGCGCCAGCAAAGAAGGGGGGCGGTTGGCCTACGAGCAGTACTTC; CDR3: CASKEGGRLAYEQYF
D: NA; J: TRBJ2-1; size: NA; V: TRBV20-1; DNA: TGCAGTGCTAGAGATGCGCCCTCCTACAATGAGCAGTTCTTC; CDR3: CSARDAPSYNEQFF
D: NA; J: TRBJ2-2; size: NA; V: TRBV5-1; DNA: TGCGCCAGCAGCTTGGAGGGACCAGTCACCACCGGGGAGCTGTTTTTT; CDR3: CASSLEGPVTTGELFF
D: TRBD1; J: TRBJ2-7; size: many; V: TRBV4-3; DNA: TGCGCCAGCAGCCATTTGCCCCGACAGGGGGGGTCTTACGAGCAGTACTTC; CDR3: CASSHLPRQGGSYEQYF
D: TRBD2; J: TRBJ2-7; size: many; V: TRBV11-2; DNA: TGTGCCAGCAGCCAAAACCGGGACTACTCCTACGAGCAGTACTTC; CDR3: CASSQNRDYSYEQYF
D: NA; J: TRBJ1-5; size: many; V: TRBV27; DNA: TGTGCCAGCAGTTCCCCAGGTTTTGCCAATCAGCCCCAGCATTTT; CDR3: CASSSPGFANQPQHF
D: NA; J: TRBJ1-1; size: NA; V: TRBV19; DNA: TGTGCCAGTAGCGGGGGGCTATTGAACACTGAAGCTTTCTTT; CDR3: CASSGGLLNTEAFF
D: NA; J: TRBJ2-3; size: many; V: TRBV29-1; DNA: TGCAGCGCCGCCTCGTCTAGTACAGCAGATACGCAGTATTTT; CDR3: CSAASSSTADTQYF
D: NA; J: TRBJ2-7; size: many; V: TRBV10-3; DNA: TGTGCCATCAGCATGGAGGACTCCCGCGAGCAGTACTTC; CDR3: CAISMEDSREQYF
D: TRBD1; J: TRBJ1-6; size: many; V: TRBV20-1; DNA: TGCAGTGCTAGAGATTCGGCAGGGGGGGATTCACCCCTCCACTTT; CDR3: CSARDSAGGDSPLHF
D: NA; J: TRBJ1-1; size: many; V: TRBV7-2; DNA: TGTGCCAGCAGCTGGGGACGGAAAAACACTGAAGCTTTCTTT; CDR3: CASSWGRKNTEAFF
D: NA; J: TRBJ2-3; size: many; V: TRBV7-2; DNA: TGTGCCAGCAGCTCGTATGCGGATACGCAGTATTTT; CDR3: CASSSYADTQYF
D: NA; J: TRBJ2-1; size: many; V: TRBV12-3/TRBV12-4; DNA: TGTGCCAGCAGTGACTGGGACCTTAACAATGCAGAGGAGCAGTTCTTC; CDR3: CASSDWDLNNAEEQFF
D: TRBD2; J: TRBJ2-7; size: many; V: TRBV20-1; DNA: TGCAGTGCTAGAGATCTTTATTCGACTAGCGGGAGTAACGAGCAGTACTTC; CDR3: CSARDLYSTSGSNEQYF
D: NA; J: TRBJ1-5; size: many; V: TRBV4-1; DNA: TGCGCCAGCAGCCAAGATGTTATAGGGGGTTGGGCCCAGCATTTT; CDR3: CASSQDVIGGWAQHF
D: NA; J: TRBJ2-7; size: NA; V: TRBV11-2; DNA: TGTGCCAGCAGCTTGTATAGGGGGAGCCGTTCCTACGAGCAGTACTTC; CDR3: CASSLYRGSRSYEQYF
D: NA; J: TRBJ2-7; size: few; V: TRBV5-6; DNA: TGTGCCAGCAGCTCCAGGGTTTTCCCCTACGAGCAGTACTTC; CDR3: CASSSRVFPYEQYF
D: TRBD1; J: TRBJ1-2; size: NA; V: TRBV20-1; DNA: TGCAGTGCAAATACTGGACAGGCCTACTATGGCTACACCTTC; CDR3: CSANTGQAYYGYTF
D: NA; J: TRBJ2-1; size: many; V: TRBV30; DNA: TGTGCCTGGCTCGGGGCAGGGGTCCCCTACAATGAGCAGTTCTTC; CDR3: CAWLGAGVPYNEQFF
D: NA; J: TRBJ2-5; size: many; V: TRBV5-1; DNA: TGCGCCAGCCGCTTTGTGGGGGGCGGGCAAGAGACCCAGTACTTC; CDR3: CASRFVGGGQETQYF
D: TRBD1; J: TRBJ2-1; size: many; V: TRBV25-1; DNA: TGTGCCAGCAGCGTTGGACAGGGTATCAGCACCTCATGTAATGAGCAGTTCTTC; CDR3: CASSVGQGISTSCNEQFF
D: NA; J: TRBJ2-6; size: few; V: TRBV9; DNA: TGTGCCAGCAGCGGGCGGACCAACGTCCTGACTTTC; CDR3: CASSGRTNVLTF
D: NA; J: TRBJ2-7; size: many; V: TRBV11-2; DNA: TGTGCCAGCAGCTTAAATGTCAGGGCCTCCTACGAGCAGTACTTC; CDR3: CASSLNVRASYEQYF
D: NA; J: TRBJ2-7; size: many; V: TRBV10-3; DNA: TGTGCCATCAGCCAGGGGGGGACAGCAAGCTCCTACGAGCAGTACTTC; CDR3: CAISQGGTASSYEQYF
D: NA; J: TRBJ1-3; size: many; V: TRBV7-6; DNA: TGTGCCAGCAGCTTGACTGACAGCTCTGGAAACACCATATATTTT; CDR3: CASSLTDSSGNTIYF
D: TRBD2; J: TRBJ2-3; size: many; V: TRBV12-3/TRBV12-4; DNA: TGTGCCAGCCCAAAGTCCCTAGCGGGGGCCCTTGATACGCAGTATTTT; CDR3: CASPKSLAGALDTQYF
D: NA; J: TRBJ2-3; size: many; V: TRBV5-1; DNA: TGCGCCAGCAGCCCCGATGTGGTTGACACTAGCACAGATACGCAGTATTTT; CDR3: CASSPDVVDTSTDTQYF
D: TRBD2; J: TRBJ2-3; size: many; V: TRBV4-2; DNA: TGTGCCAGCAGCCAAGGGGTAGCGGGGACTAGCACAGATACGCAGTATTTT; CDR3: CASSQGVAGTSTDTQYF
D: NA; J: TRBJ2-7; size: many; V: TRBV4-3; DNA: TGCGCCAGCAGCCAAGATTTAAATTACGAGCAGTACTTC; CDR3: CASSQDLNYEQYF